This TCR beta chain was captured in a study of early stage breast cancer tumors. In the study overall: Twelve of the 16 invasive tumors were ER+, PR+ and HER2-. Findings of the study overall: Comparing each tissue with blood distinguished tumor from normal in 14 of 16 patients. Compared with adjacent normal breast tissue, tumors showed around 2.5-fold greater T cell density and higher clonality. Commonly generated sequences made up most enriched TCRB sequences shared between patients.

Profiling relied on immunoSEQ multiplex PCR, and the TCRdb table lists in-frame clones only, not all of them. Of 69,000 or so clones in the sample, less than 90% were seen once. Note on this clone: As yet, its antigen is unknown.

This CDR3 is built from 14 residues. V was pared by 4 bases and J by 0 bases, with 10 bases between. In germline, CDR1 is GTSNPN, CDR2 SVGIG (reference sequence). The sequencing input was blood. The clonotype comes from a person in their 40s with breast cancer. V gene TRBV30 combines with J gene TRBJ1-3; the D gene is possibly TRBD1 (5 bases). The CDR3 loop is CAWKGRHSGNTIYF. DNA of the CDR3: TGTGCCTGGAAGGGACGGCACTCTGGAAACACCATATATTTT.